These 20 T cell receptor beta chains originate from one sample sequenced in a study of shared clonotypes between healthy human individuals. Generated by immunoSEQ multiplex PCR, the TCRdb table keeps only in-frame clones and is missing some. In the table there are 2 million to 2.5 million clones, more than 85% of which are singletons. Sequenced sample: naive CD4+ T cells from PBMCs. Regarding subset: CD45RA+ positively selected. The receptors shown here come from a young man in good health. Some clones in this sample may be carry-over from other donors' samples.

As regards this clone: This specimen includes other DNA sequences encoding the same CDR3. This chain uses TRBV5-1 with TRBJ1-1; the D is unclear. Between the trimmed V and J ends, which lost 1 base and 1 base, there was a span of 8 bases. Germline-derived CDR1 and CDR2 are SGHRS and YFSETQ. The CDR3 contains 14 residues. The DNA for the CDR3 is TGCGCCAGCAGCTTGACAGTGGGGAACACTGAAGCTTTCTTT. Residues: CASSLTVGNTEAFF.

This chain joins TRBV14 and TRBJ1-1; D remains unclear. V shed 4 bases and J shed 3 bases, with 9 bases lying between them. This CDR3 region has 13 residues. Germline V gene lookup returns CDR1 SGHDN and CDR2 FVKESK. The DNA for the CDR3 is TGTGCCAGCAGCCCCCGGTTGGACACTGAAGCTTTCTTT. This sequence encodes CASSPRLDTEAFF.

This clone was observed a few times. This chain uses TRBV7-9 with TRBJ2-6; no firm D call. The V gene lost 4 bases and the J gene lost 3 bases, with 7 bases spanning the gap. This CDR3 region has 14 residues. CDR1 SEHNR and CDR2 FQNEAQ come from the germline V gene (reference sequence). CDR3 protein: CASSWPVGANVLTF. The DNA of the CDR3 is TGTGCCAGCAGCTGGCCAGTTGGGGCCAACGTCCTGACTTTC.

V usage is TRBV4-1 and J usage is TRBJ2-1, with D possibly TRBD2 on 6 matching bases. V dropped 10 bases and J dropped 3 bases, with 19 bases sitting between them. CDR1 and CDR2 from the germline V gene are MGHRA and YSYEKL. This CDR3 comprises 15 residues. Here the CDR3 DNA reads TGCGCCATTTCTCCTTCGGGACTGAGCTACAATGAGCAGTTCTTC. Protein product: CAISPSGLSYNEQFF.

The chain uses TRBV9 and TRBJ2-6; weak D call: TRBD2 (6 bases). Germline CDR1 reads SGDLS; CDR2 reads YYNGEE. The CDR3 contains 14 residues. V lost 9 bases and J lost 5, with 15 bases in between. The CDR3 protein is CATGGDDRANVLTF. Written as DNA, the CDR3 is TGTGCCACTGGAGGGGACGACCGGGCCAACGTCCTGACTTTC.

The rearrangement joins TRBV5-1 to TRBJ2-1, with 11 bases matching TRBD2. J lost 8 bases, V lost 0 bases, and 7 bases had no gene match. Germline values: CDR1 SGHRS, CDR2 YFSETQ. The CDR3 sequence is 16 residues long. As DNA, the CDR3 is TGCGCCAGCAGCTTGGTCGCGCTAGCGGGAGGTGATGAGCAGTTCTTC. Amino acids: CASSLVALAGGDEQFF. Combining the CDR3 with reference TRBV5-1 and TRBJ2-1 gives the whole variable domain KAGVTQTPRYLIKTRGQQVTLSCSPISGHRSVSWYQQTPGQGLQFLFEYFSETQRNKGNFPGRFSGRQFSNSRSEMNVSTLELGDSALYLCASSLVALAGGDEQFFGPGTRLTVL.

The V and J genes are TRBV11-1 and TRBJ1-2; no firm D call. Trimming cost V 5 bases and J 2 bases, with 9 bases left between them. The CDR3 has 13 residues. Germline V gene sequence: CDR1 SGHAT, CDR2 FQDESV (reference sequence). CDR3 in amino acids: CASSPGLNYGYTF. DNA for the CDR3: TGTGCCAGCAGCCCCGGCCTGAACTATGGCTACACCTTC. The full variable domain, in which reference TRBV11-1 and TRBJ1-2 provide the parts outside the CDR3, is EAEVAQSPRYKITEKSQAVAFWCDPISGHATLYWYRQILGQGPELLVQFQDESVVDDSQLPKDRFSAERLKGVDSTLKIQPAELGDSAMYLCASSPGLNYGYTFGSGTRLTVV.

The chain combines TRBV28 with TRBJ2-7; D is uncertain. The ends were cut back, 3 bases at V and 2 bases at J, with 17 bases in the middle. The germline V gene encodes CDR1 MDHEN and CDR2 SYDVKM. The length of the CDR3 is 16 residues. DNA for the CDR3: TGTGCCAGCAGTTTCCGCCCCGGTTGGCGTACCTACGAGCAGTACTTC. This sequence encodes CASSFRPGWRTYEQYF. The whole variable domain, remainder taken from reference TRBV28 and TRBJ2-7, is DVKVTQSSRYLVKRTGEKVFLECVQDMDHENMFWYRQDPGLGLRLIYFSYDVKMKEKGDIPEGYSVSREKKERFSLILESASTNQTSMYLCASSFRPGWRTYEQYFGPGTRLTVT.

Remarks on this clone: The same CDR3 can be traced to other DNA sequences in this sample. The chain combines TRBV18 with TRBJ2-2; 7 bases match TRBD2. J lost 3 bases, V lost 0 bases, and 4 bases had no gene match. CDR1 KGHSH and CDR2 LQKENI come from the germline V gene. The CDR3 covers 16 residues. DNA for the CDR3: TGTGCCAGCTCACCACCGGCAGGGAGGGACACCGGGGAGCTGTTTTTT. Its protein is CASSPPAGRDTGELFF.

V is TRBV5-4 and J is TRBJ2-1; no firm D call. This CDR3 is 15 amino acids long. Germline V gives CDR1 SGHNT, CDR2 YYREEE (reference sequence). The V gene lost 3 bases and the J gene lost 4 bases, with 14 bases spanning the gap. The CDR3 reads CASSSDPGGYNEQFF. The CDR3 DNA reads TGTGCCAGCAGCTCGGACCCAGGCGGATACAATGAGCAGTTCTTC.

V is TRBV12-5 and J is TRBJ2-5; D might be TRBD1 or TRBD2, each matching 5 bases. Germline V gene sequence: CDR1 LGHNT, CDR2 FRNRAP. The V gene lost 5 bases and the J gene lost 4 bases, with 11 bases spanning the gap. This CDR3 region has 13 residues. The CDR3 nucleotides are TGTGCTAGTGGTCCCCGGGACGGAGAGACCCAGTACTTC. This translates into CASGPRDGETQYF.

The chain uses TRBV7-8 and TRBJ2-5, with D possibly being TRBD2 (6 bases). Trimming pared 5 bases from V and 5 bases from J, leaving 18 bases between. This CDR3 is 15 amino acids long. The germline gives CDR1 SGHVS, CDR2 FQNEAQ. The DNA of the CDR3 is TGTGCCAGCAGCCTCCGGGACGCCCGGGGGGAGACCCAGTACTTC. It specifies CASSLRDARGETQYF.

The CDR3 bases are TGTGCCAGTAGTATATCCGGTGGCAGCCAGGGAAATGAAAAACTGTTTTTT. Translating it yields CASSISGGSQGNEKLFF. The chain carries TRBV19 and TRBJ1-4, with D possibly matching TRBD1 (5 bases). Germline V CDR1 and CDR2: LNHDA, SQIVND (reference sequence). The CDR3 length is 17 residues. Trimming pared 2 bases from V and 5 bases from J, leaving 18 bases between. Based on the CDR3 plus reference TRBV19 and TRBJ1-4, the full variable domain is DGGITQSPKYLFRKEGQNVTLSCEQNLNHDAMYWYRQDPGQGLRLIYYSQIVNDFQKGDIAEGYSVSREKKESFPLTVTSAQKNPTAFYLCASSISGGSQGNEKLFFGSGTQLSVL.

The chain is built from TRBV6-1 and TRBJ2-1, with 10 bases aligning to TRBD2. Germline loops: CDR1 MNHNS, CDR2 SASEGT. The CDR3 length is 17 residues. After removal of 2 bases from V and 6 bases from J, the junction contained 10 bases not matched to a gene. The CDR3 DNA reads as TGTGCCAGCAGTGAATTTCTTGGGGCTAGCGGGAGCAATGAGCAGTTCTTC. Its protein product is CASSEFLGASGSNEQFF.

The V and J genes are TRBV5-4 and TRBJ2-4, with 7 bases identical to TRBD1. The length of the CDR3 is 15 residues. With V trimmed by 4 bases and J by 7 bases, 11 bases remained unmatched. Per the germline V gene, CDR1 is SGHNT and CDR2 is YYREEE (reference sequence). This chain's CDR3 is CASSAPGTVRNIQYF. The CDR3 DNA sequence: TGTGCCAGCAGCGCACCCGGGACAGTAAGGAACATTCAGTACTTC. The entire variable domain, with the rest obtained from reference TRBV5-4 and TRBJ2-4, is as follows: ETGVTQSPTHLIKTRGQQVTLRCSSQSGHNTVSWYQQALGQGPQFIFQYYREEENGRGNFPPRFSGLQFPNYSSELNVNALELDDSALYLCASSAPGTVRNIQYFGAGTRLSVL.

The CDR3 sequence: CASSGRLAGGREQYF. CDR3 DNA: TGTGCCAGCAGCGGACGACTAGCGGGAGGGCGGGAGCAGTACTTC. The V call is TRBV7-2, the J call TRBJ2-7; 14 bases map to TRBD2. With V trimmed by 5 bases and J by 7 bases, 7 bases remained unmatched. Germline loops: CDR1 SGHTA, CDR2 FQGNSA. CDR3 size: 15 residues.

This clone has more than one count but fewer than ten. The chain employs TRBV28 and TRBJ1-5; 9 nucleotides line up with TRBD1. CDR3 size: 15 residues. Germline loops: CDR1 MDHEN, CDR2 SYDVKM. Trimming removed 6 bases from V and 7 bases from J; junction bases left unmatched: 10. The CDR3 DNA sequence: TGTGCCAGCAGCCCACGGACAGGGGCGGCACAGCCCCAGCATTTT. This encodes CASSPRTGAAQPQHF.

This chain links TRBV5-1 with TRBJ2-7; no definite D call. Trimming cost V 0 bases and J 5 bases, with 12 bases left between them. Germline-derived CDR1 and CDR2 are SGHRS and YFSETQ. CDR3 length equals 14 residues. CDR3 region: CASSLERVSDEQYF. The CDR3 DNA reads TGCGCCAGCAGCTTGGAAAGGGTGAGCGACGAGCAGTACTTC.

This rearrangement joins TRBV5-4 to TRBJ2-1, with TRBD2 matching over 10 bases. The CDR3 totals 16 residues. Germline-derived CDR1 and CDR2 are SGHNT and YYREEE (reference sequence). With 5 bases clipped from V and 8 bases from J, the junction kept 13 bases outside the gene matches. The CDR3 bases are TGTGCCAGCAGTTCATGGGTAAGCGGGAGGGCCCATGAGCAGTTCTTC. Translating it yields CASSSWVSGRAHEQFF.

The CDR3, as DNA: TGTGCCAGCAGTTACTCATGGCAGCCTAGCAATCAGCCCCAGCATTTT. This sequence encodes CASSYSWQPSNQPQHF. The chain has TRBV6-5 and TRBJ1-5; no firm D call. Germline CDR1 and CDR2: MNHEY and SVGAGI. V was pared by 0 bases and J by 0 bases, with 9 bases between. The CDR3 is made up of 16 amino acids.